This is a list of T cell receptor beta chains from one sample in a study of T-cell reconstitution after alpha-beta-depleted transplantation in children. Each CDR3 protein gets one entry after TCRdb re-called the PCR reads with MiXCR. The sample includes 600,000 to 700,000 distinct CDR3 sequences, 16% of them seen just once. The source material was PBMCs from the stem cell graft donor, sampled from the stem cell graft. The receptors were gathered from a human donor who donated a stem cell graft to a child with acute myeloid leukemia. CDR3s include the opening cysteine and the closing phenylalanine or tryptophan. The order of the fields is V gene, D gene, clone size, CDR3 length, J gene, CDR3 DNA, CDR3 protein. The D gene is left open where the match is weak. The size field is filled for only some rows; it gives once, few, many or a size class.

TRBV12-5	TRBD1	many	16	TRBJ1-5	TGTGCTAGTGGACCCCAGGGGGAGGGACTCAATCAGCCCCAGCATTTT	CASGPQGEGLNQPQHF
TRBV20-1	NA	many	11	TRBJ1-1	TGCAGTGGGGCCCTGAACACTGAAGCTTTCTTT	CSGALNTEAFF
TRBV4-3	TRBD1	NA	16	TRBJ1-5	TGCGCCAGCAGCCAAGAGCTCGACAGGGGCAATCAGCCCCAGCATTTT	CASSQELDRGNQPQHF
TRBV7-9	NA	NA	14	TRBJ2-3	TGTGCCTGCCATCCGGCTAGCTCCCCAGATACGCAGTATTTT	CACHPASSPDTQYF
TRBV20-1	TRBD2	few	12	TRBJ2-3	TGCAGTGCTAGACTAGCGGGGGATACGCAGTATTTT	CSARLAGDTQYF
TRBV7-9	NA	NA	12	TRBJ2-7	TGTGCCAGCAGCTTGGGGGGGCTCGAGCAGTACTTC	CASSLGGLEQYF
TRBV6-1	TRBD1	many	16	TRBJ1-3	TGTGCCAGCAGCGGGATGGACAGGGCGAGTGGAAACACCATATATTTT	CASSGMDRASGNTIYF
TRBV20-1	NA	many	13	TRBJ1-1	TGCAGTGCTAGTAGGGGGGGAGGGACTGAAGCTTTCTTT	CSASRGGGTEAFF
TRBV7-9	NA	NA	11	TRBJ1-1	TGTGCCAGCAGGCTCGGACTAGAAGCTTTCTTT	CASRLGLEAFF
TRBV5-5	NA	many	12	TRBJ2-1	TGTGCCAGCAGCCCCATGGTAAATGAGCAGTTCTTC	CASSPMVNEQFF
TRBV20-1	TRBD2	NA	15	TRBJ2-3	TGCAGTGGGCCGGGACTAGCGGGGGCTGGGGATACGCAGTATTTT	CSGPGLAGAGDTQYF
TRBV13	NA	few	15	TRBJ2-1	TGTGCCAGCAGCCCTCCGGACAGAGTGGCCAATGAGCAGTTCTTC	CASSPPDRVANEQFF
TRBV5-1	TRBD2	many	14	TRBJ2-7	TGCGCCAGCAGCTTGACTAGCGGTTCCTACGAGCAGTACTTC	CASSLTSGSYEQYF
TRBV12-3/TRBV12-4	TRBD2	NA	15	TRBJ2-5	TGTGCCAGCAGTGCCCAACAGCGGGGCCAAGAGACCCAGTACTTC	CASSAQQRGQETQYF
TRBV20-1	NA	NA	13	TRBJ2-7	TGCAGTGCTAGGGGCGAAGGATACTACGAGCAGTACTTC	CSARGEGYYEQYF
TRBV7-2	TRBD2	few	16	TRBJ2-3	TGTGCCAGCAGCTTAGCCCTAGCGGGGGGCACAGATACGCAGTATTTT	CASSLALAGGTDTQYF
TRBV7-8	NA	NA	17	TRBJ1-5	TGTGCCAGCAGCGAATACCAATGGGGGGGCTTGAGGCAGCCCCAGCATTTT	CASSEYQWGGLRQPQHF
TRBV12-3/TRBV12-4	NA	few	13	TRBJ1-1	TGTGCCAGCAGCTTAAGTGTCGGCCAAGAAGCTTTCTTT	CASSLSVGQEAFF
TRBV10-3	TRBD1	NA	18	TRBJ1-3	TGTGCCATCAGTGACGGACGGACAGGGGGACTTTCTGGAAACACCATATATTTT	CAISDGRTGGLSGNTIYF
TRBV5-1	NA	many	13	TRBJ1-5	TGCGCCAGCAGCTTGGATAAGGGTCAGCCCCAGCATTTT	CASSLDKGQPQHF
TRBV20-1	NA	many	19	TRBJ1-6	TGCAGTGCTGCTAATATCGGGACCGGGCGGAGCTCCTATAATTCACCCCTCCACTTT	CSAANIGTGRSSYNSPLHF
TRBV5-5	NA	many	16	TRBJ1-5	TGTGCCAGCAGCTTGGCCCCGGACAATTCACGACAGCCCCAGCATTTT	CASSLAPDNSRQPQHF
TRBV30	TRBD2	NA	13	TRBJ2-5	TGTGCCTGGAGTGTAACCGGGAGGGAGACCCAGTACTTC	CAWSVTGRETQYF
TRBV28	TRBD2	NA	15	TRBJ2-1	TGTGCCAGCAGCCTAGCGCGGGAGGCGGTCGATGAGCAGTTCTTC	CASSLAREAVDEQFF